The TCR beta chain under discussion was sequenced for a study of blood T cell repertoires in COVID-19. Study-wide background: Samples of COVID-19 (acute and convalescent) were obtained from the United States, Italy and Spain.

The CDR3 totals 16 residues. Germline assignment: CDR1 MDHEN and CDR2 SYDVKM. V dropped 4 bases and J dropped 2; count of bases not matched to a gene: 8. Clones were read by immunoSEQ multiplex PCR, and TCRdb kept only the in-frame ones, dropping some. The repertoire holds about 180,000 clones, with 70% to 90% as singletons. The sequence was collected from a man aged 60 to 75 with acute or convalescent COVID-19. This chain links TRBV28 with TRBJ1-5; 7 nucleotides match TRBD1. The sequenced sample was peripheral blood. As DNA, the CDR3 is TGTGCCAGCAGTTCAAACAGGGGTTTCGGCAATCAGCCCCAGCATTTT. It translates to CASSSNRGFGNQPQHF. Combining the CDR3 with reference TRBV28 and TRBJ1-5 gives the whole variable domain DVKVTQSSRYLVKRTGEKVFLECVQDMDHENMFWYRQDPGLGLRLIYFSYDVKMKEKGDIPEGYSVSREKKERFSLILESASTNQTSMYLCASSSNRGFGNQPQHFGDGTRLSIL.